These 13 T cell receptor beta chains came from one sample sequenced in a study of T cells after yellow fever vaccination. A single record per CDR3 protein comes from TCRdb applying MiXCR to the 5' RACE reads. The profile shows about 300,000 distinct CDR3 sequences, around 3.9% of them singletons. Sequences were derived from PBMCs, sampled 5 days after the yellow fever booster vaccination. Source of these receptors: a man in his late teens or twenties who received the YFV17D yellow fever vaccine.

This chain connects TRBV6-4 to TRBJ2-3; 8 positions agree with TRBD1. This CDR3 region has 15 residues. Looked up from germline, CDR1 is MRHNA and CDR2 is SNTAGT. V gave up 11 bases and J gave up 5 bases; unmatched junction bases: 15. The CDR3 DNA reads TGTGCCGGATCGAAACGGACAGGGTCGAGAGATACGCAGTATTTT. Protein product: CAGSKRTGSRDTQYF.

Many counts were recorded for this clonotype. V is TRBV9 and J is TRBJ2-5; a weak D match, TRBD2 (5 bases). CDR3 size: 13 residues. CDR1 is SGDLS, CDR2 YYNGEE, per germline. The V end lost 2 bases, the J end lost 5 bases, and 10 bases lay between the germline ends. CDR3 nucleotides: TGTGCCAGCAGCGTGGACTCACGGGAGACCCAGTACTTC. This translates into CASSVDSRETQYF.

This CDR3 is CASSLDGTGAEKLFF. The CDR3 DNA sequence: TGCGCCAGCAGCTTGGATGGGACAGGGGCTGAAAAACTGTTTTTT. J is TRBJ1-4 and V is TRBV5-1, with 10 bases fitting TRBD1. The CDR3 contains 15 residues. Germline CDR1 SGHRS, CDR2 YFSETQ. Germline trimming cut 0 bases from V and 7 bases from J; bases unmatched to any gene: 3. The entire variable domain, with the rest obtained from reference TRBV5-1 and TRBJ1-4, is as follows: KAGVTQTPRYLIKTRGQQVTLSCSPISGHRSVSWYQQTPGQGLQFLFEYFSETQRNKGNFPGRFSGRQFSNSRSEMNVSTLELGDSALYLCASSLDGTGAEKLFFGSGTQLSVL.

In its sample, this clonotype was seen many times. The chain recombines TRBV7-2 with TRBJ1-2; D unclear. Germline CDR1 and CDR2: SGHTA and FQGNSA. The CDR3 is 13 amino acids. With 5 bases removed from V and 4 bases from J, the gap between germline ends came to 11 bases. The CDR3 nucleotides read TGTGCCAGCAGCCCAGACGGAGTCTATGGCTACACCTTC. This codes for CASSPDGVYGYTF.

Only a few counts were recorded for this clonotype. This chain uses TRBV13 with TRBJ1-1; D unresolved. The CDR3 contains 15 residues. The V and J ends lost 4 bases and 1 base respectively, with 13 bases between them. Per the germline V gene, CDR1 is PRHDT and CDR2 is FYEKMQ (reference sequence). CDR3 amino acids: CASSSEGVGNTEAFF. Written as DNA, the CDR3 is TGTGCCAGCAGCTCAGAGGGAGTGGGGAACACTGAAGCTTTCTTT.

At least ten counts were recorded for this clonotype. The gene calls are TRBV4-3 and TRBJ1-1, with unresolved D. Trimming took off 0 bases at V and 0 bases at J, with 14 bases between the two ends. Germline V gene lookup returns CDR1 LGHNA and CDR2 YSLEER. The CDR3 is made up of 17 amino acids. The CDR3 sequence: CASSQDLWRNLNTEAFF. CDR3 nucleotides: TGCGCCAGCAGCCAAGATTTGTGGAGAAACTTGAACACTGAAGCTTTCTTT.

This chain links TRBV4-2 with TRBJ2-5, with 10 bases matching TRBD1. This CDR3 has 17 residues. In germline, CDR1 is LGHNA, CDR2 YNFKEQ. Trimming at V came to 1 base and at J to 3 bases, leaving 8 bases not matched to a gene. The CDR3 DNA reads as TGTGCCAGCAGCCAAGTTAGTGGGACAGGGGACAAAGAGACCCAGTACTTC. Translation gives CASSQVSGTGDKETQYF.

The CDR3 loop is CASSQEGLPEAFF. Here the CDR3 DNA reads TGTGCCAGTAGTCAAGAGGGGCTCCCTGAAGCTTTCTTT. The chain joins TRBV19 to TRBJ1-1; possibly TRBD1 for D (5 bases). The germline V and J ends were trimmed by 5 bases and 6 bases, with 13 bases remaining between them. This CDR3 contains 13 residues. The germline CDR1 and CDR2 sequences are LNHDA and SQIVND (reference sequence).

The chain links TRBV5-4 to TRBJ2-1; D call uncertain. The CDR3 runs 14 residues. Germline V CDR1 and CDR2: SGHNT, YYREEE (reference sequence). The V end was cut by 7 bases, the J end by 0 bases, with 11 bases between. CDR3 in DNA: TGTGCCAGCCAGTCGTGGAGCTCCTACAATGAGCAGTTCTTC. This sequence encodes CASQSWSSYNEQFF.

The V gene is TRBV5-8, the J gene TRBJ2-5, with unresolved D. Germline lookup yields CDR1 SGHTS and CDR2 YDEGEE. Trimming removed 5 bases from V and 9 bases from J, with 11 bases in between. This CDR3 comprises 11 residues. The CDR3 loop is CASRHFRAQYF. The CDR3, as DNA: TGTGCCAGCAGACACTTTCGGGCCCAGTACTTC.

The table lists this clonotype with a few counts. V usage is TRBV20-1 and J usage is TRBJ1-6; weak D call: TRBD1 (5 bases). V lost 3 bases, J lost 7 bases, and 22 bases lay in between. From germline, CDR1 is DFQATT and CDR2 SNEGSKA (reference sequence). The CDR3 covers 17 residues. The CDR3 here is CSASLGPGRSLNSPLHF. The CDR3 DNA sequence: TGCAGTGCTAGTCTCGGGCCAGGGCGGAGCCTAAATTCACCCCTCCACTTT.

Only a few counts were recorded for this clonotype. The J gene is TRBJ1-2, the V gene TRBV11-2; 10 bases are a match to TRBD1. The CDR3 spans 18 residues. Trimming took 2 bases from V and 3 from J; bases not matched to a gene: 12. The V gene's germline CDR1 is SGHAT and CDR2 FQNNGV. The DNA of the CDR3 is TGTGCCAGCAGCTTACTTTACAGGACAGGGGGTAGGGACTATGGCTACACCTTC. It translates to CASSLLYRTGGRDYGYTF. The full variable domain, in which reference TRBV11-2 and TRBJ1-2 provide the parts outside the CDR3, is EAGVAQSPRYKIIEKRQSVAFWCNPISGHATLYWYQQILGQGPKLLIQFQNNGVVDDSQLPKDRFSAERLKGVDSTLKIQPAKLEDSAVYLCASSLLYRTGGRDYGYTFGSGTRLTVV.

The table lists this clonotype with many counts. CDR3 residues: CASSLGTLIATDTQYF. In DNA, the CDR3 is TGTGCCAGCAGCTTAGGGACACTGATTGCCACAGATACGCAGTATTTT. V and J are TRBV7-9 and TRBJ2-3, with a tentative D call TRBD1 (5 bases). The ends were cut back, 1 base at V and 2 bases at J, with 13 bases in the middle. Germline CDR1 and CDR2: SEHNR and FQNEAQ (reference sequence). CDR3 length equals 16 residues. The full variable domain, completed using reference TRBV7-9 and TRBJ2-3, is DTGVSQNPRHKITKRGQNVTFRCDPISEHNRLYWYRQTLGQGPEFLTYFQNEAQLEKSRLLSDRFSAERPKGSFSTLEIQRTEQGDSAMYLCASSLGTLIATDTQYFGPGTRLTVL.